Below are 15 T cell receptor beta chains sequenced from a single sample in a study of early T cells in non-severe SARS-CoV-2 infection. TCRdb re-derived calls from the 5' RACE reads in MiXCR, one entry per CDR3 protein. The data hold around 56,000 distinct CDR3 sequences, with about 8% observed a single time. Sample: whole blood, taken at baseline. The source is an adult who was a healthcare worker with PCR-confirmed SARS-CoV-2 infection or an uninfected control (not recorded which).

This chain connects TRBV29-1 to TRBJ1-1, with a possible D match to TRBD1 (6 bases). Trimming left V 5 bases short and J 1 base short, with 11 bases between. CDR1 is SQVTM and CDR2 is ANQGSEA in the germline V gene. The CDR3 covers 13 residues. The chain's CDR3 is CSVKTGSNTEAFF. The CDR3, as DNA: TGCAGCGTTAAGACAGGTTCGAACACTGAAGCTTTCTTT.

The chain links TRBV19 to TRBJ2-5; D may correspond to TRBD1 or TRBD2 (5 bases each). The CDR3 has 15 amino acids. CDR1 is LNHDA and CDR2 is SQIVND in the germline V gene (reference sequence). V lost 4 bases, J lost 2 bases, and 14 bases lay in between. The CDR3 here is CASSTYPGPQETQYF. CDR3 bases: TGTGCCAGTAGTACCTACCCGGGGCCTCAAGAGACCCAGTACTTC.

This clonotype has at least ten counts. V gene TRBV20-1 combines with J gene TRBJ2-7, with TRBD1 matching 9 bases. V gave up 4 bases and J gave up 7 bases; unmatched junction bases: 11. Germline CDR1 DFQATT, CDR2 SNEGSKA (reference sequence). This CDR3 has 14 residues. The DNA for the CDR3 is TGCAGTGCTAAGGGAGGGACAGGGTCAGGGGAGCAGTACTTC. It encodes CSAKGGTGSGEQYF.

The table lists this clonotype with many counts. V gene TRBV4-3 combines with J gene TRBJ2-1, with 9 bases aligning to TRBD2. Germline V lookup: CDR1 LGHNA, CDR2 YSLEER. The ends lost 0 bases at V and 12 bases at J; junction bases unmatched: 15. The CDR3 runs to 17 residues. In nucleotides, the CDR3 is TGCGCCAGCAGCCAAGATACCGCGGGAGGGACCAGAGTAGGGCAGTTCTTC. Its protein is CASSQDTAGGTRVGQFF.

This chain joins TRBV6-4 and TRBJ2-6; no clear D. V gave up 0 bases and J gave up 1 base, with 4 bases separating them. The CDR3 runs 15 residues. Germline V gene data show CDR1 as MRHNA and CDR2 as SNTAGT. For the CDR3, the DNA is TGTGCCAGCAGTGACTCGAAGTCTGGGGCCAACGTCCTGACTTTC. Protein sequence: CASSDSKSGANVLTF.

Many counts were recorded for this clonotype. This chain joins TRBV4-1 and TRBJ2-7, with TRBD2 matching over 7 bases. The germline CDR1 and CDR2 sequences are MGHRA and YSYEKL. Trimming removed 4 bases from V and 4 bases from J; junction bases left unmatched: 13. CDR3 length: 16 residues. CDR3 region: CASSPTSAGEPYEQYF. As DNA, the CDR3 is TGCGCCAGCAGCCCAACCAGCGCGGGGGAACCATACGAGCAGTACTTC.

The rearrangement uses TRBV7-2 and TRBJ2-3; D is unresolved. V was cut by 5 bases and J by 7 bases, with 10 bases left in between. CDR1 and CDR2 from the germline V gene are SGHTA and FQGNSA. The CDR3 runs 12 residues. The CDR3 sequence is CASSQAANTQYF. The CDR3 bases are TGTGCCAGCAGCCAAGCCGCCAATACGCAGTATTTT.

This clonotype was seen ten or more times. The V call is TRBV6-2 or TRBV6-3, the J call TRBJ2-3, with 13 bases identical to TRBD2. Germline CDR1 reads MNHEY; CDR2 reads SVGEGT. The CDR3 covers 15 residues. V shed 6 bases and J 9 bases; nucleotides not matched to a gene: 9. This chain's CDR3 is CASSDGTSGIRTQYF. For the CDR3, the DNA is TGTGCCAGCAGCGACGGGACTAGCGGGATTCGAACGCAGTATTTT.

This clonotype was picked up many times. The chain combines TRBV2 with TRBJ2-5; perhaps TRBD2 as D (5 bases). Germline loops: CDR1 SNHLY, CDR2 FYNNEI. The CDR3 consists of 15 residues. Trimming pared 3 bases from V and 2 bases from J, leaving 13 bases between. The CDR3 loop reads CASSDWSGLQETQYF. CDR3 DNA: TGTGCCAGCAGTGATTGGAGCGGATTACAAGAGACCCAGTACTTC.

This clonotype was observed at least ten times. V and J are TRBV19 and TRBJ2-7; D gene ambiguous. Germline V gene data show CDR1 as LNHDA and CDR2 as SQIVND (reference sequence). Trimming pared 3 bases from V and 0 bases from J, leaving 15 bases between. This CDR3 contains 16 residues. CDR3 nucleotide sequence: TGTGCCAGTAGTATTGTCTCGAGACATAACTCCTACGAGCAGTACTTC. Its protein is CASSIVSRHNSYEQYF.

This clonotype was seen only a few times. The J gene is TRBJ1-6, the V gene TRBV6-5; no reliable D call. Germline V CDR1 and CDR2: MNHEY, SVGAGI. Trimming took 0 bases from V and 7 from J, leaving 1 base between them. CDR3 size: 12 residues. The CDR3 sequence is CASSYSNSPLHF. The CDR3 DNA is TGTGCCAGCAGTTACTCAAATTCACCCCTCCACTTT.

Points on this clonotype: A clone one base away is much larger, so this may be a read error. The chain uses TRBV4-1 and TRBJ2-3; 9 nucleotides align to TRBD2. CDR1 and CDR2 (germline): MGHRA, YSYEKL. There are 19 residues in the CDR3. This CDR3 reads CASNQPPLRKREDTDTQYF. The CDR3 DNA sequence: TGCGCCAGCAACCAACCCCCCCTCCGGAAGCGGGAGGACACAGATACGCAGTATTTT.

This clonotype has ten or more counts. V is TRBV30 and J is TRBJ2-1, with D unclear. V lost 3 bases to trimming and J lost 13 bases, with 10 bases between them. The CDR3 contains 10 residues. Germline assignment: CDR1 GTSNPN and CDR2 SVGIG (reference sequence). As DNA, the CDR3 is TGTGCCTGGAGCTCAGCCACTCAGTTCTTC. It yields the protein CAWSSATQFF.

The chain has TRBV28 and TRBJ2-3; maybe TRBD1 (6 bases). The CDR3 is 14 amino acids. The germline V gene encodes CDR1 MDHEN and CDR2 SYDVKM. Trimming cost V 5 bases and J 0 bases, with 9 bases left between them. CDR3 in amino acids: CASSLQGSTDTQYF. The CDR3 DNA reads TGTGCCAGCAGTCTCCAGGGGAGCACAGATACGCAGTATTTT. Using reference TRBV28 and TRBJ2-3 for the parts outside the CDR3, the full variable domain is DVKVTQSSRYLVKRTGEKVFLECVQDMDHENMFWYRQDPGLGLRLIYFSYDVKMKEKGDIPEGYSVSREKKERFSLILESASTNQTSMYLCASSLQGSTDTQYFGPGTRLTVL.

This clonotype was found many times. The chain links TRBV28 to TRBJ1-4; the D gene is possibly TRBD1 (5 bases). Germline V gives CDR1 MDHEN, CDR2 SYDVKM. V was cut by 5 bases and J by 8 bases, with 15 bases left in between. This CDR3 is built from 14 residues. The CDR3 DNA reads TGTGCCAGCAGTCTCGGTGGGGCGGAGGAAAAACTGTTTTTT. It is translated as CASSLGGAEEKLFF. Looking up the rest from reference TRBV28 and TRBJ1-4 gives the full variable domain: DVKVTQSSRYLVKRTGEKVFLECVQDMDHENMFWYRQDPGLGLRLIYFSYDVKMKEKGDIPEGYSVSREKKERFSLILESASTNQTSMYLCASSLGGAEEKLFFGSGTQLSVL.